A selection of T cell receptor beta chains follows, all from one sample in a study of cytomegalovirus exposure and HLA in healthy donors. Sequenced by immunoSEQ multiplex PCR; TCRdb stores in-frame clones only, minus some. Its listing shows 100,000 to 150,000 clones. The sequenced sample consisted of PBMCs. These receptors were taken from a man in his late teens or twenties in good health and CMV-seronegative. Each CDR3 is given with its conserved first and last residue. The D gene is left open where the match is weak.

V: TRBV5-1; J: TRBJ1-1; D: TRBD1; CDR3: CASSGTGLNTEAFF; DNA: TGCGCCAGCAGCGGGACAGGGTTGAACACTGAAGCTTTCTTT
V: TRBV4-3; J: TRBJ2-6; D: NA; CDR3: CASSQLAHRDSGANVLTF; DNA: TGCGCCAGCAGCCAATTAGCCCACAGGGACTCTGGGGCCAACGTCCTGACTTTC
V: TRBV29-1; J: TRBJ2-1; D: TRBD1; CDR3: CSVGQGNEQFF; DNA: TGCAGCGTTGGACAGGGGAATGAGCAGTTCTTC
V: TRBV10-3; J: TRBJ2-3; D: TRBD2; CDR3: CAITKTGGSDTQYF; DNA: TGTGCCATCACTAAAACCGGGGGGTCAGATACGCAGTATTTT
V: TRBV7-3; J: TRBJ2-2; D: TRBD2; CDR3: CASSLELAIGELFF; DNA: TGTGCCAGCAGCTTAGAACTAGCGATCGGGGAGCTGTTTTTT
V: TRBV11-2; J: TRBJ2-2; D: TRBD2; CDR3: CASSFGGRSTGELFF; DNA: TGTGCCAGCAGCTTTGGCGGGAGAAGCACCGGGGAGCTGTTTTTT
V: TRBV30; J: TRBJ1-1; D: NA; CDR3: CAWSYAVNTEAFF; DNA: TGTGCCTGGAGTTATGCGGTGAACACTGAAGCTTTCTTT
V: TRBV6-5; J: TRBJ2-7; D: NA; CDR3: CASSSADGDYEQYF; DNA: TGTGCCAGCAGTTCGGCGGACGGGGACTACGAGCAGTACTTC
V: TRBV27; J: TRBJ1-1; D: NA; CDR3: CASSTQDRHIREGEAFF; DNA: TGTGCCAGCAGTACGCAAGACAGGCACATTCGCGAGGGGGAAGCTTTCTTT
V: TRBV25-1; J: TRBJ1-1; D: NA; CDR3: CASRRGTEAFF; DNA: TGTGCCAGCAGACGGGGGACTGAAGCTTTCTTT
V: TRBV28; J: TRBJ1-5; D: NA; CDR3: CASSFIRGSQPQHF; DNA: TGTGCCAGCAGTTTTATAAGGGGGAGTCAGCCCCAGCATTTT
V: TRBV28; J: TRBJ1-5; D: NA; CDR3: CASSLGGGEPQHF; DNA: TGTGCCAGCAGTTTAGGTGGGGGGGAGCCCCAGCATTTT
V: TRBV19; J: TRBJ2-1; D: TRBD2; CDR3: CASSIIAGGGNEQFF; DNA: TGTGCCAGTAGTATAATAGCGGGGGGAGGCAATGAGCAGTTCTTC
V: TRBV5-4; J: TRBJ2-2; D: TRBD1; CDR3: CASSKGTGRSAGELFF; DNA: TGTGCCAGCAGCAAGGGGACAGGGCGTAGCGCCGGGGAGCTGTTTTTT
V: TRBV10-3; J: TRBJ2-1; D: NA; CDR3: CAISGGYSEQFF; DNA: TGTGCCATCAGCGGGGGATATTCGGAGCAGTTCTTC
V: TRBV11-3; J: TRBJ2-7; D: NA; CDR3: CASSSASQQGEQYF; DNA: TGTGCCAGCAGCTCCGCTTCACAGCAGGGCGAGCAGTACTTC
V: TRBV4-3; J: TRBJ2-3; D: NA; CDR3: CASSQAVDRLPTGSLAQYF; DNA: TGCGCCAGCAGCCAAGCGGTGGACCGTCTGCCCACCGGGAGCCTTGCGCAGTATTTT
V: TRBV19; J: TRBJ1-1; D: NA; CDR3: CASDASTARNTEAFF; DNA: TGTGCCAGTGACGCTTCGACAGCGAGGAACACTGAAGCTTTCTTT
V: TRBV6-4; J: TRBJ1-2; D: NA; CDR3: CASSDPLHRVSWASNYGYTF; DNA: TGTGCCAGCAGTGACCCCCTCCATCGCGTTAGTTGGGCCTCTAACTATGGCTACACCTTC
V: TRBV19; J: TRBJ2-3; D: NA; CDR3: CASSEGTIGGDTQYF; DNA: TGTGCCAGTAGCGAAGGGACTATAGGGGGAGATACGCAGTATTTT
V: TRBV7-3; J: TRBJ2-2; D: NA; CDR3: CASSSQRGSGELFF; DNA: TGTGCCAGCAGCTCCCAGCGAGGGTCCGGGGAGCTGTTTTTT
V: TRBV7-2; J: TRBJ2-7; D: TRBD1; CDR3: CASSLTGTGILHEQYF; DNA: TGTGCCAGCAGCCTAACAGGGACAGGGATCCTGCACGAGCAGTACTTC
V: TRBV5-4; J: TRBJ2-1; D: NA; CDR3: CASSWGQRSSNEQFF; DNA: TGTGCCAGCAGCTGGGGACAACGGTCTTCCAATGAGCAGTTCTTC
V: TRBV13; J: TRBJ1-4; D: NA; CDR3: CASSFRQGREKLFF; DNA: TGTGCCAGCAGCTTTAGGCAGGGGCGGGAAAAACTGTTTTTT
V: TRBV28; J: TRBJ1-5; D: TRBD1; CDR3: CASSLKGTGWQPQHF; DNA: TGTGCCAGCAGTTTAAAAGGGACAGGGTGGCAGCCCCAGCATTTT
V: TRBV5-1; J: TRBJ2-3; D: TRBD1; CDR3: CASSLTGTGGTDTQYF; DNA: TGCGCCAGCAGCTTAACCGGGACAGGGGGCACAGATACGCAGTATTTT
V: TRBV28; J: TRBJ2-7; D: NA; CDR3: CASREQNTYEQYF; DNA: TGTGCCAGCAGGGAACAGAATACCTACGAGCAGTACTTC
V: TRBV29-1; J: TRBJ1-5; D: NA; CDR3: CSALTSWGSNQPQHF; DNA: TGCAGCGCCCTAACATCATGGGGCAGCAATCAGCCCCAGCATTTT
V: TRBV28; J: TRBJ2-7; D: TRBD2; CDR3: CASRRVAGGVYEQYF; DNA: TGTGCCAGTAGAAGGGTAGCGGGAGGGGTTTACGAGCAGTACTTC
V: TRBV7-6; J: TRBJ2-5; D: TRBD1; CDR3: CASSLGTGNQETQYF; DNA: TGTGCCAGCAGCCTCGGGACAGGCAACCAAGAGACCCAGTACTTC
V: TRBV30; J: TRBJ1-2; D: NA; CDR3: CAWHGREGYTF; DNA: TGTGCCTGGCACGGGCGGGAAGGCTACACCTTC
V: TRBV6-5; J: TRBJ2-1; D: TRBD1; CDR3: CASSRTGGGYNEQFF; DNA: TGTGCCAGCAGTCGCACAGGGGGCGGATACAATGAGCAGTTCTTC
V: TRBV19; J: TRBJ2-2; D: NA; CDR3: CASSIGTGNTGELFF; DNA: TGTGCCAGTAGTATAGGAACAGGGAACACCGGGGAGCTGTTTTTT
V: TRBV4-3; J: TRBJ2-1; D: TRBD2; CDR3: CASSLGPTSGRPDEQFF; DNA: TGCGCCAGCAGCCTCGGACCCACTAGCGGGAGGCCCGATGAGCAGTTCTTC
V: TRBV7-4; J: TRBJ2-5; D: NA; CDR3: CASSSLRVPLNETQYF; DNA: TGTGCCAGCAGCTCACTCCGGGTCCCTCTAAACGAGACCCAGTACTTC
V: TRBV18; J: TRBJ1-1; D: TRBD1; CDR3: CASSPDRGVTEAFF; DNA: TGTGCCAGCTCACCGGACAGGGGTGTCACTGAAGCTTTCTTT
V: TRBV28; J: TRBJ2-1; D: NA; CDR3: CASSVTKLARSRSYNEQFF; DNA: TGTGCCAGCAGCGTAACTAAACTAGCTAGGTCTAGATCCTACAATGAGCAGTTCTTC
V: TRBV7-3; J: TRBJ2-7; D: TRBD2; CDR3: CASSFLAGYEQYF; DNA: TGTGCCAGCAGCTTCTTAGCGGGGTACGAGCAGTACTTC
V: TRBV27; J: TRBJ2-5; D: NA; CDR3: CASRLGGAGPRETQYF; DNA: TGTGCCAGCAGGCTCGGGGGAGCCGGGCCTAGGGAGACCCAGTACTTC
V: TRBV6-5; J: TRBJ2-1; D: NA; CDR3: CASSYGSERLYNEQFF; DNA: TGTGCCAGCAGTTACGGTTCTGAGAGGCTTTACAATGAGCAGTTCTTC
V: TRBV2; J: TRBJ2-4; D: TRBD1; CDR3: CASSATGGQNIQYF; DNA: TGTGCCAGCAGCGCAACAGGGGGCCAAAACATTCAGTACTTC
V: TRBV7-2; J: TRBJ1-2; D: TRBD1; CDR3: CASSLGTGANYGYTF; DNA: TGTGCCAGCAGCTTAGGGACAGGGGCTAACTATGGCTACACCTTC
V: TRBV27; J: TRBJ1-2; D: NA; CDR3: CASSLSLRGRDYGYTF; DNA: TGTGCCAGCAGTTTATCGCTTAGGGGTAGGGACTATGGCTACACCTTC
V: TRBV10-3; J: TRBJ1-1; D: TRBD1; CDR3: CAISESIGTGGLRAFF; DNA: TGTGCCATCAGTGAGTCGATTGGGACAGGGGGCCTCCGAGCTTTCTTT
V: TRBV7-2; J: TRBJ1-2; D: NA; CDR3: CASSLYQGGYTF; DNA: TGTGCCAGCAGCTTATACCAGGGTGGCTACACCTTC
V: TRBV18; J: TRBJ1-2; D: TRBD1; CDR3: CASSLDRGDGYTF; DNA: TGTGCCAGCTCACTAGACAGGGGTGATGGCTACACCTTC
V: TRBV5-1; J: TRBJ2-1; D: TRBD1; CDR3: CASSLPSGGGEQFF; DNA: TGCGCCAGCAGCTTGCCCTCAGGGGGCGGTGAGCAGTTCTTC
V: TRBV30; J: TRBJ1-1; D: TRBD1; CDR3: CAWRDHGQGSFF; DNA: TGTGCCTGGAGAGACCACGGACAGGGGTCTTTCTTT
V: TRBV7-8; J: TRBJ1-2; D: NA; CDR3: CASSLAVPGGYGYTF; DNA: TGTGCCAGCAGCTTAGCAGTACCGGGGGGTTATGGCTACACCTTC